The 8 T cell receptor beta chains below all came from one sample that was sequenced in a study of T cell clonality in common variable immunodeficiency. Repertoires were generated with immunoSEQ multiplex PCR, while TCRdb's copy carries only in-frame clones and drops some. The sample gives over 35,000 clones, none seen only once, and the top ten clones hold 0.6% to 0.8%. Material for sequencing was peripheral blood mononuclear cells. The receptors here all came from a person aged 18 to 70 in good health.

This clone was seen ten or more times. The read ends 3 residues shy of where the CDR3 ends; the end is completed using the germline J gene. The chain uses TRBV20-1 and TRBJ2-7; 7 bases agree with TRBD1. Germline V gene lookup returns CDR1 DFQATT and CDR2 SNEGSKA (reference sequence). Trimming cost V 6 bases and J 2 bases; bases outside gene matches: 13. CDR3 length equals 15 residues. CDR3 in amino acids: CSAAGFTGAAYEQYF. Partial CDR3 DNA: TGCAGTGCCGCAGGCTTCACAGGGGCGGCCTACGAG.

Many counts were recorded for this clone. The sequence runs out 3 residues before the end of the CDR3; the remainder is reconstructed from the germline J gene. The V and J genes are TRBV20-1 and TRBJ2-7; D possibly corresponds to TRBD1 (6 bases). From germline, CDR1 is DFQATT and CDR2 SNEGSKA (reference sequence). The CDR3 sequence is 11 residues long. Trimming removed 5 bases from V and 5 bases from J, with 10 bases in between. The CDR3 spells CSASRGNEQYF. The DNA read from the CDR3 is TGCAGTGCTTCGAGGGGGAACGAG.

Regarding this clone: The read finishes 3 residues shy of the CDR3 end, and the germline J gene is used to complete it. The chain recombines TRBV18 with TRBJ1-1, with 12 nucleotides matching TRBD1. Germline V gene sequence: CDR1 KGHSH, CDR2 LQKENI. The CDR3 is 16 amino acids. Trimming at V came to 4 bases and at J to 0 bases, leaving 3 bases not matched to a gene. The DNA read from the CDR3 is TGTGCCAGCTCACTTGGGACAGGGGGCCTGAACACTGAA. This gives the protein CASSLGTGGLNTE. The complete CDR3 sequence is CASSLGTGGLNTEAFF.

In its sample, this clone was seen many times. The read halts 3 residues ahead of the CDR3 end, with the missing end drawn from the germline J gene. This chain links TRBV20-1 with TRBJ2-1, with D hard to call. The germline V gene encodes CDR1 DFQATT and CDR2 SNEGSKA (reference sequence). V lost 1 base and J 8 bases, leaving 15 bases between the germline ends. CDR3 length equals 14 residues. The CDR3 is CSARGPSEADEQFF. The CDR3 DNA, read in part, is TGCAGTGCTAGAGGGCCTTCCGAGGCCGATGAG.

The sample holds many counts of this clone. The read is 3 residues too short to cover the CDR3 end, so that end is filled in from the germline J gene. This chain links TRBV5-5 with TRBJ1-2, with D possibly being TRBD1 (6 bases). CDR1 and CDR2 from the germline V gene are SGHKS and YYEKEE (reference sequence). Trimming removed 5 bases from V and 0 bases from J, with 11 bases in between. This CDR3 contains 14 residues. CDR3 loop: CASRIQGPNYGYTF. CDR3 bases read: TGTGCCAGCAGAATACAGGGACCTAACTATGGC. The whole variable domain, remainder taken from reference TRBV5-5 and TRBJ1-2, is DAGVTQSPTHLIKTRGQQVTLRCSPISGHKSVSWYQQVLGQGPQFIFQYYEKEERGRGNFPDRFSARQFPNYSSELNVNALLLGDSALYLCASRIQGPNYGYTFGSGTRLTVV.

This clone was counted at least ten times. The read ends 3 residues before the CDR3 terminus; that terminus is restored from the germline J gene. This rearrangement joins TRBV6-1 to TRBJ1-1; tentative D call: TRBD1 (5 bases). Trimming removed 4 bases at V and 1 base at J, with 7 bases between. The CDR3 is 13 amino acids. Germline-derived CDR1 and CDR2 are MNHNS and SASEGT. The sequenced part of the CDR3 DNA is TGTGCCAGCAGTGGAGGGGAGAACACTGAA. Translated, it gives CASSGGENTE. The whole CDR3 reads CASSGGENTEAFF.

This clone has a count of ten or more. The CDR3 extends 3 residues past the end of the read, so its final part is completed from the germline J gene. The V call is TRBV6-2 or TRBV6-3, the J call TRBJ1-3, with D possibly TRBD1 on 6 matching bases. Trimming took 5 bases from V and 1 from J, leaving 18 bases between them. This CDR3 has 17 residues. Per the germline V gene, CDR1 is MNHEY and CDR2 is SVGEGT. Incomplete CDR3 DNA: TGTGCCAGCAGTACCCGTCGACAGGTGAAGTCTGGAAACACC. Translated, it gives CASSTRRQVKSGNT. The full CDR3 is CASSTRRQVKSGNTIYF.

This clone was seen at least ten times. The sequence runs out 3 residues before the end of the CDR3; the remainder is reconstructed from the germline J gene. The V gene is TRBV5-4, the J gene TRBJ1-2; a weak D match, TRBD1 (5 bases). The CDR3 extends over 13 amino acids. The V end was cut by 4 bases, the J end by 6 bases, with 13 bases between. Germline values: CDR1 SGHNT, CDR2 YYREEE (reference sequence). The sequenced part of the CDR3 DNA is TGTGCCAGCAGCATAGGACAAATTAATGGC. It translates to CASSIGQING. The full CDR3 protein is CASSIGQINGYTF.